This T cell receptor beta chain was found in a study of cytomegalovirus exposure and HLA in healthy donors (dated by TCRdb to the late 2010s). For the study in its entirety: In an earlier analysis of roughly 500 of the donors, less than 350 Gb of sequence data and 117 million unique TCR beta sequences from 150 million to 200 million T cells were reported. About 310 gigabases of sequencing data and 80 million or so unique TCR sequences were included in an early release covering around 650 HLA-typed donors. The genetic ancestry cluster associated with self-reported Caucasian donors included 81% of the roughly 380 genotyped donors. The aim of the study was to test whether cataloging public T cell receptors could identify signatures of past pathogen exposure. The T cell repertoires of 550 to 850 subjects were profiled by immunosequencing and related to cytomegalovirus serostatus. Besides the first cohort of around 700 subjects, a separate validation cohort made up of 120 different subjects was used. To predict cytomegalovirus infection status, the study brought together high-throughput TCR immunosequencing, statistical association of individual TCRs with disease status, and machine learning. In a later analysis, previously published TCR beta repertoires from about 670 donors were re-analyzed and high-resolution HLA genotyping was added so that TCR occurrence patterns could be studied. Rather than drawing on any new phenotypic data, the later analysis identified candidate immune exposures from TCR beta sequences and the way those sequences occurred across donors. In an earlier analysis of 500 to 650 of the donors, high-throughput TCR beta sequencing was used to judge whether each TCR beta V gene segment behaved as functional or pseudogenic. Donor age, sex, ethnicity and CMV serostatus were compiled alongside the repertoire data. In a later genetic analysis, genome-wide SNP genotypes for about 55% of the roughly 700 donors were used, and that subset was treated as a discovery cohort. Every discovery cohort repertoire had been produced on one sequencing platform. Both class I and class II loci were covered by HLA typing, at four-digit resolution. The number of donors typed differed by locus, with roughly 620-630 for A, B, C, DRB1 and DQB1, 522 for DQA1, 606 for DPA1, and 472 for DPB1. Several DR-DQ haplotypes were handled as single units for association and clustering because linkage in the cohort was strong. Among 350 to 400 genotyped donors of the cohort, an average of around 240,000 unique TCR beta nucleotide sequences were sequenced per donor, roughly a sixth of them non-productive. Summary of the overall study and its limitations: This cohort had only TCR beta chains sequenced, and the lack of alpha or paired-chain data limited which features could be detected. According to the authors, the approach could potentially be generalized to other disease states and immunological phenotypes. Because HLA typing was unavailable for some donors at each locus, only the typed subset was used in association tests. A later genetic analysis reported fewer N-insertions in productive TCRs among donors in an Asian-associated ancestry cluster than the approximately 700-donor mean. Most TCR sequences were observed very rarely across donors, whereas some public TCRs were present in many individuals. A total of fewer than 200 TCR beta chains were listed by the study as associated with cytomegalovirus. According to a later analysis, most CMV-associated TCR beta chains appeared to be HLA-restricted, and the HLA associations seemed to be driven largely by CMV exposure. Roughly 17 rarely observed V segments, including chromosome 9 orphons, were excluded from the earlier analysis of almost 600 of the donors because counts were too low. Strong co-occurrence of HLA alleles, especially DR and DQ, made assigning TCR associations to individual alleles difficult. Several of the top co-occurrence clusters appeared to be linked to parvovirus B19, influenza, CMV and Epstein-Barr virus, according to a later analysis. In a later analysis, HLA-associated TCR beta chains were found to be more clonally expanded and to have lower generation probabilities than equally common non-associated chains. Correlated functional status among segregating V segments might reflect linkage disequilibrium, but an unknown experimental factor could not be ruled out. A further reported finding was that TCR beta sequences accurately predicted the HLA-A and HLA-B alleles for most subjects in the first cohort. The classifier was reported to diagnose cytomegalovirus status with high specificity and sensitivity in both the original cohort and the validation cohort. According to a later analysis, TCR association rates differed among HLA loci, with DRB1 alleles showing the most associated TCRs and HLA-C alleles showing the fewest. A cluster of highly shared sequence variants was judged likely to be a technical artifact of the sequencing pipeline. Broadly in line with IMGT annotations, most TCR beta V segments showed up in productive rearrangements about 90% or about 30% of the time in an earlier analysis of roughly 590 of the donors. The 87-base-pair reads could not distinguish some IMGT-functional V segments, including TRBV6-2 and TRBV6-3, so those segments were excluded. Presence/absence analyses assumed roughly uniform sequencing depth across donors, an assumption that may not hold. The only immune exposure information available for the cohort was CMV serostatus. V-gene and J-gene trimming of TCR beta chains was associated with a missense DCLRE1C variant in a later genetic analysis, and the association was replicated in an independent cohort. A few of the identified cytomegalovirus-associated TCR beta chains were confirmed in vitro to be specific for cytomegalovirus antigens. In a later analysis, about 16,000 TCR beta sequences were associated with specific HLA alleles at a false discovery rate of 0.05.

The germline V gene (reference sequence) specifies SSHAT as CDR1 and FNYEAQ as CDR2. Inclusive of the bounding cysteine and phenylalanine, the CDR3 is 13 residues long. Just the 39-base CDR3 DNA is kept, in frame starting at base 1. Note on this clone: It lacks a known antigen. Sequence at one end of the junction differs from germline and may be a read error.

In total, 600 or so healthy bone marrow donors made up the cohort. At the time of sampling, every cohort member was nominally healthy, though immune exposures that went unrecorded were likely present. The donor tested CMV seropositive, placing the donor among the 289 seropositive members of the cohort. Every donor gave a peripheral blood sample, and the peripheral blood mononuclear cells from that sample were used for TCR beta sequencing. Genomic DNA was extracted from the blood cell samples with the Qiagen DNeasy Blood Extraction Kit. The method behind the library was the immunoSEQ multiplex PCR assay. A mixture of 60 forward primers for TCR Vbeta segments and 13 reverse primers for TCR Jbeta segments was used in the multiplex PCR. A multiplex PCR assay on genomic DNA amplified the CDR3 region of rearranged TCR beta genes. On the Illumina HiSeq System, the amplified TCR beta libraries were sequenced as 87-base-pair reads. The original pipeline was this. In a later analysis, tens of millions of unique TCR beta chains were counted across the 500 to 850 repertoires, and around 10 million of these chains were shared by at least two donors. Raw reads were error-corrected and collapsed into unique sequences by a nearest-neighbor algorithm in which closely related sequences were merged to remove PCR and sequencing errors. V, D and J gene segments were assigned by aligning CDR3 sequences to IMGT reference sequences. Each retained sequence needed at least a six-nucleotide match to both a V gene segment and a J gene segment. Rearrangements were called productive when the CDR3 lacked stop codons and stayed in frame with V and J; all others were non-productive. CDR3 was defined according to IMGT convention as the region running from the second conserved V-encoded cysteine to the conserved J-encoded phenylalanine. The earlier analysis of 450 to 750 of the donors excluded any sequence lacking an unambiguous match to a single V gene segment. An earlier analysis of some 610 of the donors called V segments functional above 56.7% productive rearrangements and segregating when the between-donor standard deviation exceeded 5%. A statistical classification framework was developed to diagnose cytomegalovirus status using the catalog of TCR beta chain sequences. In a later analysis, V and J genes were assigned by comparing TCR nucleotide sequences against IMGT/GENE-DB human TR gene sequences. In a later analysis, CDR3 sequences and most-parsimonious VDJ recombination scenarios were assigned using the TCRdist pipeline. In a later analysis, every TCR beta chain was defined by the combination of its CDR3 amino acid sequence and its V-gene family, and reads without a unique V-gene family were dropped. As a way to deal with suspected cross-contamination and a sequencing artifact, a later analysis dropped 450 to 700 nucleotide sequences that were highly shared and had low generation probability. In a later analysis, a clonal expansion index for each public chain was calculated from normalized within-repertoire ranks of inferred template counts. A later analysis computed generation probabilities with a VDJ recombination model fitted to out-of-frame rearrangements, and checked the results against IGoR. In a later analysis, hypergeometric tests were used to score TCR-TCR, TCR-HLA and TCR-CMV co-occurrence, with a repertoire-size bias correction applied to TCR pairs. A later analysis estimated false discovery rates by permuting HLA or CMV assignments 20 times. A later analysis grouped co-occurring TCRs with DBSCAN, adding TCRdist sequence similarity when clustering within HLA-allele-positive subsets. For co-occurrence clustering, repertoires with fewer than 30,000 or more than 120,000 public chains were excluded, along with five repertoires with anomalous nucleotide sharing. Entries here come from immuneACCESS through TCRdb and include only in-frame sequences with V and J called. Some clones fail to appear in such tables; in the studies checked, an unresolved V gene covers under half of the shortfall, and the cause of the remainder is unknown. D and trimming were read from the DNA, whereas the V and J calls and clone size are those reported in that table. The sample table records about 150,000 clones; 60% to 85% of these occur just once. The ten largest make up about 2.9% of the sample.

The receptor was derived from a woman aged 50 to 65 in good health and CMV-seropositive. Sequencing was done on a sample of PBMCs. The rearrangement combines TRBV7-7 with TRBJ2-5; 5 matching bases give a weak D call of TRBD2. DNA sequence: TGTGCTAGCAGCTTTTCCTCGGGGGAGACCCAGTACTTC. Its amino acids are CASSFSSGETQYF.